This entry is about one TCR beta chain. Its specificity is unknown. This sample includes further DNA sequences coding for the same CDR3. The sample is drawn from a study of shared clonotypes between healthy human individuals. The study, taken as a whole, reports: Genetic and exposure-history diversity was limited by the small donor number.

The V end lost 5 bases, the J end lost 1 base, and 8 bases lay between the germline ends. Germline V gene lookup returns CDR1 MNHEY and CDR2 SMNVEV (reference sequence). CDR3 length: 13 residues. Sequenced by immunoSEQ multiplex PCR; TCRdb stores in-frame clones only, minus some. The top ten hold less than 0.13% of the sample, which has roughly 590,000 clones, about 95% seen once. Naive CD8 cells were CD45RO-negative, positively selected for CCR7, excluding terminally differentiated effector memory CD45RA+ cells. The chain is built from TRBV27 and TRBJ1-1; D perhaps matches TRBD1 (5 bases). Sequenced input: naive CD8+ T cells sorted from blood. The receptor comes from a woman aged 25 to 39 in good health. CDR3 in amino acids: CASSPQGNTEAFF. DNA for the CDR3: TGTGCCAGCAGTCCTCAGGGGAACACTGAAGCTTTCTTT.